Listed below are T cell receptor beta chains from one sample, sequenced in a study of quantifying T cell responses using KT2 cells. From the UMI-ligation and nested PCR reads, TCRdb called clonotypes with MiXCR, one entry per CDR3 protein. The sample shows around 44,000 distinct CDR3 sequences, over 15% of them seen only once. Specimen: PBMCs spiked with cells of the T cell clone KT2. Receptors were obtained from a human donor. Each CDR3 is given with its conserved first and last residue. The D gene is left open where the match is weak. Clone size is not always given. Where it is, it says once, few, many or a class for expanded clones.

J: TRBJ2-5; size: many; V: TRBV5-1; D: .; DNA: TGCGCCAGCAGCTTGGATGGGCGGGACCAAGAGACCCAGTACTTC; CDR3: CASSLDGRDQETQYF
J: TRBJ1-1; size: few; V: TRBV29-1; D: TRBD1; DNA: TGCAGCGTTGAACGTCGGACAGGGGGCACTGAAGCTTTCTTT; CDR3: CSVERRTGGTEAFF
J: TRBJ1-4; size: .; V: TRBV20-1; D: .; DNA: TGCAGTGCTAGAGAGGGGATGCTTTATGAAAAACTGTTTTTT; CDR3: CSAREGMLYEKLFF
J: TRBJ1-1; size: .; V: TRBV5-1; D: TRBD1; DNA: TGCGCCAGCAGCCCGGACAGGGGATGGGAAGGGACTGAAGCTTTCTTT; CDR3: CASSPDRGWEGTEAFF
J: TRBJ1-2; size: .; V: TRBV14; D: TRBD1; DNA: TGTGCCAGCAGCCATGCCGGGACAGGGTGGTATGGCTACACCTTC; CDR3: CASSHAGTGWYGYTF
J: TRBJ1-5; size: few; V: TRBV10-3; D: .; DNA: TGTGCCATCAGTGAGTCCGGGCAGGGTAGTCAGCCCCAGCATTTT; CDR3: CAISESGQGSQPQHF
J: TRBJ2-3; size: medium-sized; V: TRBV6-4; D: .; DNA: TGTGCCAGCAGTGAACGCGGGAGCACAGATACGCAGTATTTT; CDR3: CASSERGSTDTQYF
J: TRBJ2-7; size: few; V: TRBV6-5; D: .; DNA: TGTGCCAGCAGTTCCCGTTGGAACCACGAGCAGTACTTC; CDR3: CASSSRWNHEQYF
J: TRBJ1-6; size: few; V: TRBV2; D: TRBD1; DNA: TGTGCCAGCAGTGAAATGGGACAGACTAATTCACCCCTCCACTTT; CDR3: CASSEMGQTNSPLHF
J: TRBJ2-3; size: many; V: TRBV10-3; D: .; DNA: TGTGCCATCACAGACTTGGCCGCAGATACGCAGTATTTT; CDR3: CAITDLAADTQYF
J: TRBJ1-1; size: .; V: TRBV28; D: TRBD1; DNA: TGTGCCAGCAGAGGACAGGGGAACACTGAAGCTTTCTTT; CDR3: CASRGQGNTEAFF
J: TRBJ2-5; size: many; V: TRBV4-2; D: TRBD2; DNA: TGTGCCAGCAGCCAAGAACTGGGAGGGCCCGGGGAGACCCAGTACTTC; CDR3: CASSQELGGPGETQYF
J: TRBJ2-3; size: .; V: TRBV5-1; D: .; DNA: TGCGCCAGCAGCTTGGGACTCGAGGCAGAAACAGATACGCAGTATTTT; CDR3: CASSLGLEAETDTQYF
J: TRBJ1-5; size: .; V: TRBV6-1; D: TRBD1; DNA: TGTGCCAGCAGTCTACACGCGACAGGGTCGGGCAATCAGCCCCAGCATTTT; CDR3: CASSLHATGSGNQPQHF
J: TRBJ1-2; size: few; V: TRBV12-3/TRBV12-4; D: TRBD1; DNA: TGTGCCAGCAGCCCCGACAGGGTATGGGGCTACACCTTC; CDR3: CASSPDRVWGYTF
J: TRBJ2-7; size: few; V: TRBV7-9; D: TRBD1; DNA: TGTGCCAGCAGCCAACCCGGACAGGGGGCGGAAGAGCAGTACTTC; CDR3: CASSQPGQGAEEQYF
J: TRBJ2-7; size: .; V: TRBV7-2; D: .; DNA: TGTGCCAGCAGCCGTGGGGCGGGGAACGAGCAGTACTTC; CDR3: CASSRGAGNEQYF
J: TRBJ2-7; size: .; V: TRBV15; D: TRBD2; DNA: TGTGCCACCAGCAGAGATTCTTTTCCGACTAGCGGGACCGTGAAGTACTTC; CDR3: CATSRDSFPTSGTVKYF
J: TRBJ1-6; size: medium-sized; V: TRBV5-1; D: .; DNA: TGCGCCAGCAGCTTAGGTCCAGGGGATAATTCACCCCTCCACTTT; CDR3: CASSLGPGDNSPLHF
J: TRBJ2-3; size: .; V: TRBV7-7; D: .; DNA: TGTGCCAGCAGCTTAACCGGCGGAAGCACAGATACGCAGTATTTT; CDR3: CASSLTGGSTDTQYF
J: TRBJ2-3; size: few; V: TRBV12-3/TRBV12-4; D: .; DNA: TGTGCCAGCAGCCGGCGGGACTCCACAGATACGCAGTATTTT; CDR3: CASSRRDSTDTQYF
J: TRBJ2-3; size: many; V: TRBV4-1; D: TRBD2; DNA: TGCGCCAGCAGCCAACTTGGACTAGCGGCAGATACGCAGTATTTT; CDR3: CASSQLGLAADTQYF
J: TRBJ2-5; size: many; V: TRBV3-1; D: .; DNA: TGTGCCAGCAGCCCACTTACCGGCCGTCAAGAGACCCAGTACTTC; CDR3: CASSPLTGRQETQYF
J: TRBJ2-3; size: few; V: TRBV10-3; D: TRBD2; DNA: TGTGCCATCAGCATTAGCGGGGCTGGGGATACGCAGTATTTT; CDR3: CAISISGAGDTQYF
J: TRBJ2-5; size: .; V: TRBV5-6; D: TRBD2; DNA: TGTGCCAGCAGCTTGATGTCTAGCGGGAGGGCCTGGGAGACCCAGTACTTC; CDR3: CASSLMSSGRAWETQYF
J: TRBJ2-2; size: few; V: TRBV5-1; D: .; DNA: TGCGCCAGCGGCCGGACGGGGAACACCGGGGAGCTGTTTTTT; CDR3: CASGRTGNTGELFF
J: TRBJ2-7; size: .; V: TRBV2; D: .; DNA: TGTGCCAGCAGTGAAGATAGGTCCTACGAGCAGTACTTC; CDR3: CASSEDRSYEQYF
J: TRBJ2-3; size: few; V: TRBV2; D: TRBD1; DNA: TGTGCCAGCAGTGTATGGGACAGGGTATCAATAGATACGCAGTATTTT; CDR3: CASSVWDRVSIDTQYF
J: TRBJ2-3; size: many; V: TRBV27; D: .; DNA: TGTGCCAGCGCGCAAGTAGCAGATACGCAGTATTTT; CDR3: CASAQVADTQYF
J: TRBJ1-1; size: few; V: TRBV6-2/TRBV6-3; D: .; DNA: TGTGCCAGCAGTTACACCCCCGGTAGGGCAGGTACGAACACTGAAGCTTTCTTT; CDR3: CASSYTPGRAGTNTEAFF
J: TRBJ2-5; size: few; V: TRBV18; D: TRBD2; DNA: TGTGCCAGCTCACCATGGGGACTAGTCCTCCAAGAGACCCAGTACTTC; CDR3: CASSPWGLVLQETQYF
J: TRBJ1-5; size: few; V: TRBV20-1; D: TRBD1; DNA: TGCAGTGCTACCCACGACAGGGGAGCTCAGCCCCAGCATTTT; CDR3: CSATHDRGAQPQHF
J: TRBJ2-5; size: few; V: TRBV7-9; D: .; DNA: TGTGCCAGCAGCCCTCCGGAAGGCGGAGAGACCCAGTACTTC; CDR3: CASSPPEGGETQYF
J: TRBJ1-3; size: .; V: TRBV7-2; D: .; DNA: TGTGCCAGCAGCTTAGAGGTGTTTGTTGGAAACACCATATATTTT; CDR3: CASSLEVFVGNTIYF
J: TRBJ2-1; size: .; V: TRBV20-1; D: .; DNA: TGCAGTGCTAGTCTCGAATACTCCTACAATGAGCAGTTCTTC; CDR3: CSASLEYSYNEQFF
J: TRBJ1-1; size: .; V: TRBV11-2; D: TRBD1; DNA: TGTGCCAGCAGCCGGTACGGGACAGAGAACACTGAAGCTTTATTT; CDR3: CASSRYGTENTEALF
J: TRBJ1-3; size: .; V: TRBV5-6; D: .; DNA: TGTGCCAGCAGCTTATCCGAGACAGCTTACTCTGGAAACACCATATATTTT; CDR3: CASSLSETAYSGNTIYF
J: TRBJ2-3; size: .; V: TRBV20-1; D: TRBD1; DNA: TGCAGTGCTAGAGCCACCAAGTTTAGGACAGGGGGCCCCACAGATACGCTGTATTTT; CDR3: CSARATKFRTGGPTDTLYF
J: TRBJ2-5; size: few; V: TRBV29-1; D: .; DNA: TGCAGCACACGTACAAGGGTCCAAGAGACCCAGTACTTC; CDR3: CSTRTRVQETQYF
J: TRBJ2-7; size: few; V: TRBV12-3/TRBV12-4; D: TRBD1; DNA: TGTGCCAGCGGAGATCTGGGACAGTCGGACAGGGGCTACGAGCAGTACTTC; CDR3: CASGDLGQSDRGYEQYF
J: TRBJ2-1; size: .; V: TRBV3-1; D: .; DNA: TGTGCCAGCAGCCAGGCAGGTTACTACAATGAGCAGTTCTTC; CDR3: CASSQAGYYNEQFF